These 5 T cell receptor beta chains share one sample of origin, sequenced in a study of T cells after yellow fever vaccination. TCRdb passed the 5' RACE reads through MiXCR, listing each CDR3 protein once. The table includes about 350,000 distinct CDR3 sequences, approximately 8% detected once. This specimen was PBMCs, taken about 49 days after the first yellow fever vaccination. The receptors were gathered from a man younger than 30 who received the YFV17D yellow fever vaccine.

CDR3 sequence reads: CASKGETGGPHEQFF. CDR3 in DNA: TGTGCCAGCAAGGGGGAAACGGGGGGGCCCCATGAGCAGTTCTTC. The rearrangement uses TRBV2 and TRBJ2-1; 8 bases are shared with TRBD2. Germline V CDR1 and CDR2: SNHLY, FYNNEI. With V trimmed by 7 bases and J by 8 bases, 13 bases remained unmatched. The CDR3 is 15 residues long.

In its sample, this clonotype was seen a few times. V usage is TRBV5-6 and J usage is TRBJ2-7; the D gene is possibly TRBD1 (6 bases). CDR3 length equals 17 residues. Germline CDR1 is SGHDT and CDR2 is YYEEEE. V lost 4 bases and J 2 bases, leaving 22 bases between the germline ends. CDR3 coding DNA: TGTGCCAGCAGCACCGGGACACTGAGCTTCCTAACCTACGAGCAGTACTTC. Encoded protein: CASSTGTLSFLTYEQYF.

This chain joins TRBV5-4 and TRBJ2-5; unclear D gene. The CDR3 consists of 13 residues. Germline V gene lookup returns CDR1 SGHNT and CDR2 YYREEE (reference sequence). V was pared by 4 bases and J by 7 bases, with 14 bases between. The CDR3: CASSLDRKGTQYF. The CDR3, as DNA: TGTGCCAGCAGCCTGGATAGGAAGGGGACCCAGTACTTC.

The chain uses TRBV12-3 or TRBV12-4 and TRBJ2-7, with D perhaps TRBD1 or TRBD2 (5 bases each). This CDR3 contains 13 residues. Trimming shortened V by 6 bases and J by 2 bases, and 11 bases separated the two germline ends. This chain's CDR3 is CASRRDGPYEQYF. CDR3 sequence (DNA): TGTGCCAGCAGACGGGACGGCCCCTACGAGCAGTACTTC.

CDR3 in amino acids: CASSPIAGGAYEQFF. The CDR3 bases are TGTGCCAGCAGCCCTATAGCGGGGGGGGCCTATGAGCAGTTCTTC. The chain has TRBV11-1 and TRBJ2-1; TRBD2 aligns across 11 bases. Per the germline V gene, CDR1 is SGHAT and CDR2 is FQDESV (reference sequence). After removal of 5 bases from V and 8 bases from J, the junction contained 8 bases not matched to a gene. CDR3 size: 15 residues. The full variable domain, its missing parts supplied by reference TRBV11-1 and TRBJ2-1, is EAEVAQSPRYKITEKSQAVAFWCDPISGHATLYWYRQILGQGPELLVQFQDESVVDDSQLPKDRFSAERLKGVDSTLKIQPAELGDSAMYLCASSPIAGGAYEQFFGPGTRLTVL.